Below are 5 T cell receptor beta chains sequenced from a single sample in a study of blood T cells in healthy people across ages. A second about 6 to 11 cycle PCR used barcoded and J-beta primers. Using its own MiXCR run on the 5' RACE reads, TCRdb lists one record per CDR3 protein. The profile shows over 600,000 distinct CDR3 sequences, roughly 41% of them singletons. Sequenced: blood. These receptors all come from an elderly man in good health.

This clonotype was detected only once. V is TRBV9 and J is TRBJ2-4; TRBD1 is a possible D gene (6 bases). This CDR3 is built from 14 residues. Trimming left V 3 bases short and J 16 bases short, with 23 bases between. Germline-derived CDR1 and CDR2 are SGDLS and YYNGEE. The CDR3 DNA follows: TGTGCCAGCAGCGCAAGAGGGGGTTTCTACGAGCAATACTTC. It is translated as CASSARGGFYEQYF.

The chain has TRBV6-6 and TRBJ1-1, with 8 bases that match TRBD1. V gave up 5 bases and J gave up 0 bases; unmatched junction bases: 8. Germline V lookup: CDR1 MNHNY, CDR2 SVGAGI (reference sequence). CDR3 length equals 16 residues. The CDR3 DNA follows: TGTGCCAGCAGTGGCCCGGGACAGGCTATGAACACTGAAGCTTTCTTT. This sequence encodes CASSGPGQAMNTEAFF.

This chain joins TRBV11-2 and TRBJ2-4; TRBD2 agrees at 12 bases. The J call may be faulty, since TRBJ2-7 better matches the DNA end. Germline CDR1 reads SGHAT; CDR2 reads FQNNGV. The CDR3 runs to 17 residues. This chain's CDR3 is CASSLVISSGGASEQYF. The CDR3 coding sequence is TGTGCCAGCAGCTTAGTTATTTCTAGCGGGGGGGCCAGCGAGCAGTACTTC.

This clonotype has only a few counts. The rearrangement joins TRBV6-2 or TRBV6-3 to TRBJ2-7; possibly TRBD1 for D (6 bases). This CDR3 spans 14 amino acids. Germline CDR1 and CDR2: MNHEY and SVGEGT. Trimming pared 8 bases from V and 2 bases from J, leaving 16 bases between. CDR3 sequence reads: CASPPRQDPYEQYF. Here the CDR3 DNA reads TGTGCCAGCCCGCCCCGACAGGACCCCTACGAGCAGTACTTC.

The V gene is TRBV7-9, the J gene TRBJ2-2; TRBD2 matches at 14 bases. V was pared by 7 bases and J by 4 bases, with 8 bases of the junction left unmatched. The CDR3 consists of 17 residues. Germline V lookup: CDR1 SEHNR, CDR2 FQNEAQ (reference sequence). The CDR3 DNA follows: TGTGCCAGCAACCGACTAGCGGGAGGGCCAGGCACCGGGGAGCTGTTTTTT. Its protein product is CASNRLAGGPGTGELFF.